This TCR beta chain was retrieved from a study of T cells after yellow fever vaccination. Study overall: Fractions low in cell number were prepared with SMART-Seq v4 Ultra Low Input.

For TCR, cDNA came from 5'RACE template switching, which added a universal primer site and UMIs. TCRdb redid the calling of the 5' RACE reads with MiXCR, one entry per CDR3 protein. The table has 250,000 to 350,000 distinct CDR3 sequences, around 9.3% seen once. General observations from the study: Highly abundant clonotypes carried over from the bulk population could end up in FACS-sorted repertoires as contaminants. Reappearing after the booster were most of the clones from primary vaccination (96% CD4, roughly 86% CD8).

Germline V CDR1 and CDR2: SGHTA, FQGNSA. The CDR3 has 13 amino acids. The junction had 5 bases not matched to a gene; V was cut back by 5 bases and J by 5 bases. This clonotype has ten or more counts. Its specificity is unknown. V gene TRBV7-2 combines with J gene TRBJ1-2; 7 bases match TRBD1. This clonotype was sampled from a man in his late teens or twenties who received the YFV17D yellow fever vaccine. Sequencing used CD4+ T cells sorted from PBMCs, obtained 5 days after the yellow fever booster vaccination. CDR3 in DNA: TGTGCCAGCAGCGACAGGGTTCCTTATGGCTACACCTTC. Its translation is CASSDRVPYGYTF.